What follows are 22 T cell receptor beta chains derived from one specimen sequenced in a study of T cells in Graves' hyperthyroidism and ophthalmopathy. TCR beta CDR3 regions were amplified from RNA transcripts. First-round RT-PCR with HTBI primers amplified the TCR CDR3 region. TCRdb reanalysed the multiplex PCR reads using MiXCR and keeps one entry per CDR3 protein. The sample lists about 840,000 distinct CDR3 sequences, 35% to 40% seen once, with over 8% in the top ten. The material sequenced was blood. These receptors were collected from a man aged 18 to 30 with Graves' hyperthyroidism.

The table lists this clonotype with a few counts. The CDR3 region is CASSLGGYDSPLHF. The CDR3 DNA is TGTGCCAGCAGTTTAGGGGGGTACGACTCACCCCTCCACTTT. This sequence joins TRBV12-3 or TRBV12-4 and TRBJ1-6; a possible D gene is TRBD1 (5 bases). Trimming took off 1 base at V and 10 bases at J, with 11 bases between the two ends. The CDR3 contains 14 residues.

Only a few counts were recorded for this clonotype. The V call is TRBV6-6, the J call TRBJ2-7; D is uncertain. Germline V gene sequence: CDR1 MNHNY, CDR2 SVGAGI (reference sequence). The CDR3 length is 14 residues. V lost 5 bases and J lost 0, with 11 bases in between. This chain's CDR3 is CASSPHGASYEQYF. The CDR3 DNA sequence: TGTGCCAGCAGTCCACACGGAGCCTCCTACGAGCAGTACTTC.

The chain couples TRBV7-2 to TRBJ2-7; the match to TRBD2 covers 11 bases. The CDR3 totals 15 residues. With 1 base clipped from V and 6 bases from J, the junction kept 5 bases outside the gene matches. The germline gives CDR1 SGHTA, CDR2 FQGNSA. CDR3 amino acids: CASSLVRLAGGEQYF. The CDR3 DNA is TGTGCCAGCAGCTTAGTCCGGCTAGCGGGAGGCGAGCAGTACTTC.

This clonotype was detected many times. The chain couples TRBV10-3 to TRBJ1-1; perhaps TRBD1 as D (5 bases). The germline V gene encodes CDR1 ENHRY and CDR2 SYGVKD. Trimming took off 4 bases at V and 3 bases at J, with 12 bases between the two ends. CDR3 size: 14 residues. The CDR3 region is CAISVTAFDTEAFF. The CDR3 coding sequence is TGTGCCATCAGTGTGACAGCATTTGACACTGAAGCTTTCTTT.

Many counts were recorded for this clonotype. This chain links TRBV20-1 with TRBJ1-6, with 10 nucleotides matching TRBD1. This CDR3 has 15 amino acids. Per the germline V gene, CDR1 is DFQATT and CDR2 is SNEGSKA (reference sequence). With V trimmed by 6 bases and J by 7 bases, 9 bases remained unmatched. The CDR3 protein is CSAATGGERNSPLHF. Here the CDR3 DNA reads TGCAGTGCAGCGACAGGGGGCGAGCGGAATTCACCCCTCCACTTT.

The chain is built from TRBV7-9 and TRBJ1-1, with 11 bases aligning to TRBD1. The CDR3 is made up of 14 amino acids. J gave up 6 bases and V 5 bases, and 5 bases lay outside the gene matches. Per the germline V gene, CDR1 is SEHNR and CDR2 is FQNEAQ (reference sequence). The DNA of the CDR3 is TGTGCCAGCAGCCGAGGGACAGGGGGTCCTGAAGCTTTCTTT. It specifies CASSRGTGGPEAFF.

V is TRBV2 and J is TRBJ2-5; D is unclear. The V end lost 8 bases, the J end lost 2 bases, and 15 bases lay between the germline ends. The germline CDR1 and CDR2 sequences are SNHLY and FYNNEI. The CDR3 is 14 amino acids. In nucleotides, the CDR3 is TGTGCCAGCGTGGAAAAGTTGATTCAAGAGACCCAGTACTTC. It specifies CASVEKLIQETQYF.

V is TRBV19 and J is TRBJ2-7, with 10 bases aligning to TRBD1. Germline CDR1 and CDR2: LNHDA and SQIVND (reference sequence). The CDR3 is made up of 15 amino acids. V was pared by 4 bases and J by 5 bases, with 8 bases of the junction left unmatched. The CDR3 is CASSTPGTGVDEQYF. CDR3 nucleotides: TGTGCCAGTAGTACTCCCGGGACAGGGGTGGACGAGCAGTACTTC.

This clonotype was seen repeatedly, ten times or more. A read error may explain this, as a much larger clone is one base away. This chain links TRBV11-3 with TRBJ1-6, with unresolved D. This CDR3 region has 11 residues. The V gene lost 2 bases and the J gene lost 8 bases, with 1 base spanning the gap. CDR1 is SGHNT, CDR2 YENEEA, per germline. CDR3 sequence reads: CASSLHSPLHF. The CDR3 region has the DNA TGTGCCAGCAGCTTACATTCACCCCTCCACTTT.

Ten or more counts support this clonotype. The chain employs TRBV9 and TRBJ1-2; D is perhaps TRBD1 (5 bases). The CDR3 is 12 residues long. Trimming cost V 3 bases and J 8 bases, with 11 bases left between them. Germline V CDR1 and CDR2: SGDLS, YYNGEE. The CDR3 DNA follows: TGTGCCAGCAGCGCAGACAGTATGGGCTACACCTTC. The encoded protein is CASSADSMGYTF.

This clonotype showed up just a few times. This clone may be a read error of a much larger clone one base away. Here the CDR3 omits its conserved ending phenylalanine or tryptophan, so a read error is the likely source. In DNA, the CDR3 is TGCAGCGTTGAACAGAGTATGGACACTGAAGCTTTCCTT. It yields the protein CSVEQSMDTEAFL. V usage is TRBV29-1 and J usage is TRBJ1-1; D gene ambiguous. The CDR3 spans 13 residues. The V end lost 2 bases, the J end lost 3 bases, and 10 bases lay between the germline ends. The V gene's germline CDR1 is SQVTM and CDR2 ANQGSEA.

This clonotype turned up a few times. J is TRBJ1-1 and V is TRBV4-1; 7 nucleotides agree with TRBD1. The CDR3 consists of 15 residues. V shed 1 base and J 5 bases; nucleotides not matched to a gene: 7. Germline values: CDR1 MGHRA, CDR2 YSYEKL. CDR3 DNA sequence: TGCGCCAGCAGCCAAGGACAGGGCACGGGAACTGAAGCTTTCTTT. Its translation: CASSQGQGTGTEAFF.

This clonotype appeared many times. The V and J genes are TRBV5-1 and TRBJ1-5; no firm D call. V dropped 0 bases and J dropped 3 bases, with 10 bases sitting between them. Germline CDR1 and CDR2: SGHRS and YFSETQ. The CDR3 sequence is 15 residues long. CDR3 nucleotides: TGCGCCAGCAGCTTGGAAGGGAATAACAATCAGCCCCAGCATTTT. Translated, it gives CASSLEGNNNQPQHF.

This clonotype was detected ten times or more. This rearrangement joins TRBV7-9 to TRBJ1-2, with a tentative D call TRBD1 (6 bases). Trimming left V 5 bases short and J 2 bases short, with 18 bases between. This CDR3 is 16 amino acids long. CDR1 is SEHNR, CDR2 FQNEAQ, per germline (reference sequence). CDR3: CASSAPPQGANYGYTF. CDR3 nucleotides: TGTGCCAGCAGCGCTCCGCCACAGGGAGCCAACTATGGCTACACCTTC.

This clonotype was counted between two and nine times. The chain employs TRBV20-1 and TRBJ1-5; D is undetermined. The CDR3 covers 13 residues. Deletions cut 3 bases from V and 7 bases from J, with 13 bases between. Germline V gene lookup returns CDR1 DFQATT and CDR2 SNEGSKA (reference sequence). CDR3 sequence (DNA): TGCAGTGCTAGGGTAGGGTCGGGACAGCCCCAGCATTTT. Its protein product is CSARVGSGQPQHF.

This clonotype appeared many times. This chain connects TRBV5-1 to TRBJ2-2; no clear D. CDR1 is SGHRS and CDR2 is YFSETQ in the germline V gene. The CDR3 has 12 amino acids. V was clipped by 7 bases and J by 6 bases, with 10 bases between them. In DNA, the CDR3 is TGCGCCAGCCTGATCGTGGCCGGGGAGCTGTTTTTT. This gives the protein CASLIVAGELFF.

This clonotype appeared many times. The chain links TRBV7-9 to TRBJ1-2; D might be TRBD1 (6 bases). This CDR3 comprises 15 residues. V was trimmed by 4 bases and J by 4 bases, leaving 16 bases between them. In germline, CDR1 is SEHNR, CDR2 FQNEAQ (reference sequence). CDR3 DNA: TGTGCCAGCAGCTCCGTTCTACGGGACACCTATGGCTACACCTTC. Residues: CASSSVLRDTYGYTF. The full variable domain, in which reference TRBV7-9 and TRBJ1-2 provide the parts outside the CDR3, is DTGVSQNPRHKITKRGQNVTFRCDPISEHNRLYWYRQTLGQGPEFLTYFQNEAQLEKSRLLSDRFSAERPKGSFSTLEIQRTEQGDSAMYLCASSSVLRDTYGYTFGSGTRLTVV.

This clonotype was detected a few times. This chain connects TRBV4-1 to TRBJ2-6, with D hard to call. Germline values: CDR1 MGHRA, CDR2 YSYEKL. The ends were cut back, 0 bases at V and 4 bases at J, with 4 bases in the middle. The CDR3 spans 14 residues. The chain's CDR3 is CASSQESGANVLTF. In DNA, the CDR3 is TGCGCCAGCAGCCAAGAATCGGGGGCCAACGTCCTGACTTTC.

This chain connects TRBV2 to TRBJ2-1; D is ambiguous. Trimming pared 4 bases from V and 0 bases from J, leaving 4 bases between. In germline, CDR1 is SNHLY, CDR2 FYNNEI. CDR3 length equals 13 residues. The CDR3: CASSGSSYNEQFF. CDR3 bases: TGTGCCAGCAGTGGTTCCTCCTACAATGAGCAGTTCTTC.

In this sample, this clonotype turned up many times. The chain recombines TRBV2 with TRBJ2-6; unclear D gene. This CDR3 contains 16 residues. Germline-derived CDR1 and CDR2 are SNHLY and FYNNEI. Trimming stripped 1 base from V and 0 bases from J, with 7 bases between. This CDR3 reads CASSEVMGSGANVLTF. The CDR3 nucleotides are TGTGCCAGCAGTGAAGTAATGGGCTCTGGGGCCAACGTCCTGACTTTC. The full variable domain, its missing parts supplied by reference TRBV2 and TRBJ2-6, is EPEVTQTPSHQVTQMGQEVILRCVPISNHLYFYWYRQILGQKVEFLVSFYNNEISEKSEIFDDQFSVERPDGSNFTLKIRSTKLEDSAMYFCASSEVMGSGANVLTFGAGSRLTVL.

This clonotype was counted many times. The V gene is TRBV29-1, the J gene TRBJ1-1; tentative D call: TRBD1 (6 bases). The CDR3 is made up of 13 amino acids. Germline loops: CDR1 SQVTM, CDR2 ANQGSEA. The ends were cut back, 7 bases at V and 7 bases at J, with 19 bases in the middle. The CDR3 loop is CSERATGSSEAFF. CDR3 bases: TGCAGCGAGCGAGCAACAGGGTCAAGTGAAGCTTTCTTT.

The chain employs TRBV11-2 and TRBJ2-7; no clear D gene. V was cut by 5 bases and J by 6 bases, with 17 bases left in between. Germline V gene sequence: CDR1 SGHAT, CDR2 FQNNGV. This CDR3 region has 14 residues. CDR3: CASSLNRQSREQYF. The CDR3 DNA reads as TGTGCCAGCAGCCTTAATCGGCAATCACGCGAGCAGTACTTC.